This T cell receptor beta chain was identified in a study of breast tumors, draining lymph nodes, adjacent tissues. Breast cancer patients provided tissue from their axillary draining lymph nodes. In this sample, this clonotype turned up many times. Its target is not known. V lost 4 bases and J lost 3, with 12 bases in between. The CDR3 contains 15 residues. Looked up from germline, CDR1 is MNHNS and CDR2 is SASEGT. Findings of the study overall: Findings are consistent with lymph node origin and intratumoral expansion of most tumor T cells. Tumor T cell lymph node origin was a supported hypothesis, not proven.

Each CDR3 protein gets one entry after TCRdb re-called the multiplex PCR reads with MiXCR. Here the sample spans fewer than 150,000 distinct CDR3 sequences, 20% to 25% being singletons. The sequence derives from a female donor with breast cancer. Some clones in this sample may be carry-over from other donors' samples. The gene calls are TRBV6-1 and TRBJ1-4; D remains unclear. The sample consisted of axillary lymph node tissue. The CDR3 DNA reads TGTGCCAGCAGTGCGGTCGGACTGCCTAATGAAAAACTGTTTTTT. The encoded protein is CASSAVGLPNEKLFF.